The following is a TCR beta chain sequence with its context. Its antigen is undetermined. This sample is part of a study of T cell responses to AZD1222 COVID-19 vaccine. Study-wide results and caveats: There were vaccine-associated CD4 TCRs across spike, dominant at 160-218 and 743-854.

The length of the CDR3 is 14 residues. V lost 4 bases, J lost 2 bases, and 13 bases lay in between. The germline V gene has CDR1 GTSNPN and CDR2 SVGIG (reference sequence). Using immunoSEQ multiplex PCR, the repertoire was profiled, and TCRdb retains in-frame clones only, with some absent. The table lists 130,000 to 150,000 clones, approximately 90% of them singletons. The rearrangement links TRBV30 to TRBJ2-3, with D possibly being TRBD1 (5 bases). The sequence was collected from an adult in good health. This sample comprised peripheral blood, obtained on day 0 of AZD1222 vaccination. The CDR3 here is CAWTRGHHTDTQYF. Here the CDR3 DNA reads TGTGCCTGGACGCGCGGACACCACACAGATACGCAGTATTTT.